The 17 T cell receptor beta chains listed next were all sequenced from one sample in a study of shared clonotypes between healthy human individuals (dated by TCRdb to 2020 to 2021). Library preparation was by the immunoSEQ multiplex PCR assay. This immuneACCESS table, as held by TCRdb, lists in-frame sequences with V and J called but not all clones. Of the missing ones, under half trace to an unresolved V gene in checked studies; the others have no known cause. The sample profile shows about 820,000 clones; 80% to 95% of them were found once. The top ten constitute under 30% of the sample. For the CD8 naive samples, CD45RO-negative cells were positively selected for CCR7, yielding a CD45RA+CCR7+ population from which TemRA cells were excluded. Sequencing used naive CD8+ T cells sorted from blood. The cell subset or site label corresponds to: CD45RA+CCR7+. Receptors originate from a man aged 25 to 40 in good health.

Notes on this clone: Other nucleotide sequences from this sample produce the same CDR3. The chain uses TRBV28 and TRBJ2-7; no reliable D call. Germline loops: CDR1 MDHEN, CDR2 SYDVKM. This CDR3 spans 11 amino acids. V lost 3 bases, J lost 3 bases, and 3 bases lay in between. The CDR3 loop reads CASSFLYEQYF. In DNA, the CDR3 is TGTGCCAGCAGTTTTCTCTACGAGCAGTACTTC.

CDR3 sequence (DNA): TGTGCCAGCACCACGACAGGGAACGAGCAGTACTTC. Residues: CASTTTGNEQYF. V usage is TRBV6-5 and J usage is TRBJ2-7; the match to TRBD1 covers 7 bases. V shed 7 bases and J 5 bases; nucleotides not matched to a gene: 5. This CDR3 has 12 amino acids. The germline V gene has CDR1 MNHEY and CDR2 SVGAGI.

V gene TRBV27 combines with J gene TRBJ2-7, with 7 bases matching TRBD2. CDR3 length equals 16 residues. With V trimmed by 3 bases and J by 1 base, 9 bases remained unmatched. The germline gives CDR1 MNHEY, CDR2 SMNVEV (reference sequence). This chain's CDR3 is CASSFHPGGESYEQYF. The CDR3 coding sequence is TGTGCCAGCAGTTTCCACCCTGGGGGGGAATCCTACGAGCAGTACTTC.

This clone turned up a few times. The V call is TRBV27, the J call TRBJ1-2; perhaps TRBD1 as D (5 bases). Germline CDR1 and CDR2: MNHEY and SMNVEV (reference sequence). CDR3 length equals 16 residues. V lost 0 bases, J lost 3 bases, and 14 bases lay in between. The CDR3 loop reads CASSLSAGTIYYGYTF. The DNA of the CDR3 is TGTGCCAGCAGTTTATCCGCAGGGACCATATACTATGGCTACACCTTC.

CDR3 in amino acids: CASSRTGHSYEQYF. CDR3 sequence (DNA): TGTGCCAGCAGCCGGACAGGACACTCCTACGAGCAGTACTTC. The genes are TRBV14 and TRBJ2-7, with 7 bases identical to TRBD1. Germline loops: CDR1 SGHDN, CDR2 FVKESK. The V and J ends lost 4 bases and 0 bases, in that order; junction bases with no gene match: 3. There are 14 residues in the CDR3.

The V call is TRBV15, the J call TRBJ2-1, with D maybe TRBD1 (6 bases). Germline V gene data show CDR1 as LNHNV and CDR2 as YYDKDF (reference sequence). The length of the CDR3 is 15 residues. V lost 0 bases and J 2 bases, leaving 8 bases between the germline ends. CDR3 coding DNA: TGTGCCACCAGCAGAGACCGGGACACCTACAATGAGCAGTTCTTC. This codes for CATSRDRDTYNEQFF.

This chain joins TRBV30 and TRBJ2-7; 13 bases line up with TRBD2. In germline, CDR1 is GTSNPN, CDR2 SVGIG (reference sequence). This CDR3 contains 16 residues. V shed 0 bases, J shed 9 bases, and the junction held 11 bases outside the gene matches. The chain's CDR3 is CAWSVPGLAGLLWQYF. In nucleotides, the CDR3 is TGTGCCTGGAGTGTCCCGGGACTAGCGGGACTCTTGTGGCAGTACTTC.

This rearrangement joins TRBV7-8 to TRBJ2-1; 14 bases agree with TRBD2. After removal of 8 bases from V and 4 bases from J, the junction contained 1 base not matched to a gene. From germline, CDR1 is SGHVS and CDR2 FQNEAQ. CDR3 length equals 14 residues. CDR3 residues: CASGTSGRYNEQFF. CDR3 in DNA: TGTGCCAGCGGGACTAGCGGGAGATACAATGAGCAGTTCTTC.

The CDR3 spells CATSRDLRDTGYNEQFF. DNA of the CDR3: TGTGCCACCAGCAGAGATCTCCGGGATACGGGCTACAATGAGCAGTTCTTC. V and J are TRBV15 and TRBJ2-1; perhaps TRBD2 as D (5 bases). Between the trimmed V and J ends, which lost 0 bases and 3 bases, there was a span of 15 bases. Germline V CDR1 and CDR2: LNHNV, YYDKDF (reference sequence). CDR3 size: 17 residues.

This clone occurred a few times. The rearrangement uses TRBV4-1 and TRBJ1-2; no clear D. Germline CDR1 is MGHRA and CDR2 is YSYEKL. V gave up 2 bases and J gave up 4 bases, with 8 bases separating them. The CDR3 is made up of 13 amino acids. The CDR3 DNA follows: TGCGCCAGCAGCCAACAACCGACCTATGGCTACACCTTC. It is translated as CASSQQPTYGYTF.

This chain joins TRBV7-2 and TRBJ1-1; weak D call: TRBD1 (5 bases). Germline V gene data show CDR1 as SGHTA and CDR2 as FQGNSA. Trimming took 6 bases from V and 3 from J, leaving 17 bases between them. This CDR3 has 15 residues. The CDR3 sequence is CASSRQTGGDTEAFF. In DNA, the CDR3 is TGTGCCAGCAGTCGACAGACGGGCGGCGACACTGAAGCTTTCTTT. Drawing the rest from reference TRBV7-2 and TRBJ1-1, the complete variable domain is GAGVSQSPSNKVTEKGKDVELRCDPISGHTALYWYRQSLGQGLEFLIYFQGNSAPDKSGLPSDRFSAERTGGSVSTLTIQRTQQEDSAVYLCASSRQTGGDTEAFFGQGTRLTVV.

In this sample, this clone turned up once. This CDR3 is CASRPPMKDLSGNTIYF. The CDR3 DNA follows: TGTGCCAGCAGACCCCCTATGAAGGACCTCTCTGGAAACACCATATATTTT. This chain uses TRBV11-3 with TRBJ1-3; D call uncertain. V was clipped by 6 bases and J by 0 bases, with 18 bases between them. Per the germline V gene, CDR1 is SGHNT and CDR2 is YENEEA. The CDR3 is 17 amino acids.

V usage is TRBV2 and J usage is TRBJ2-5; 13 bases fit TRBD2. The ends lost 4 bases at V and 5 bases at J; junction bases unmatched: 4. Per the germline V gene, CDR1 is SNHLY and CDR2 is FYNNEI. This CDR3 contains 15 residues. The CDR3 DNA reads TGTGCCAGCAGTGGGACTAGCGGGAGTCAGGAGACCCAGTACTTC. The encoded protein is CASSGTSGSQETQYF. Using reference TRBV2 and TRBJ2-5 for the parts outside the CDR3, the full variable domain is EPEVTQTPSHQVTQMGQEVILRCVPISNHLYFYWYRQILGQKVEFLVSFYNNEISEKSEIFDDQFSVERPDGSNFTLKIRSTKLEDSAMYFCASSGTSGSQETQYFGPGTRLLVL.

The rearrangement links TRBV7-6 to TRBJ2-7; D is perhaps TRBD2 (5 bases). Germline lookup yields CDR1 SGHVS and CDR2 FNYEAQ. The CDR3 has 13 residues. Trimming removed 6 bases from V and 4 bases from J, with 13 bases in between. This CDR3 is CASSSDFRYEQYF. The CDR3 bases are TGTGCCAGCAGTTCGGACTTTCGTTACGAGCAGTACTTC. The full variable domain, in which reference TRBV7-6 and TRBJ2-7 provide the parts outside the CDR3, is GAGVSQSPRYKVTKRGQDVALRCDPISGHVSLYWYRQALGQGPEFLTYFNYEAQQDKSGLPNDRFSAERPEGSISTLTIQRTEQRDSAMYRCASSSDFRYEQYFGPGTRLTVT.

The chain links TRBV4-1 to TRBJ2-1, with unresolved D. This CDR3 is 14 amino acids long. Germline V gene data show CDR1 as MGHRA and CDR2 as YSYEKL. V was shortened by 1 base and J by 8 bases, with 12 bases between the two germline ends. The CDR3 DNA reads TGCGCCAGCAGCCAAGTATCTAGTACGTATGAGCAGTTCTTC. It encodes CASSQVSSTYEQFF.

The chain recombines TRBV9 with TRBJ1-2, with D uncertain. CDR3 length equals 16 residues. The germline V and J ends were trimmed by 4 bases and 0 bases, with 16 bases remaining between them. Germline values: CDR1 SGDLS, CDR2 YYNGEE. Here the CDR3 DNA reads TGTGCCAGCAGCCAAGACTCAAAACCTACTAACTATGGCTACACCTTC. Translating it yields CASSQDSKPTNYGYTF.

The J gene is TRBJ2-1, the V gene TRBV5-1, with D perhaps being TRBD1 or TRBD2 (6 bases each). Germline-derived CDR1 and CDR2 are SGHRS and YFSETQ. The CDR3 spans 15 residues. The ends were cut back, 0 bases at V and 7 bases at J, with 14 bases in the middle. The CDR3 nucleotides read TGCGCCAGCAGCTTGGATAGCGGAGGGGGGAATGAGCAGTTCTTC. Amino acids: CASSLDSGGGNEQFF.